A single sample is the source of the 20 T cell receptor beta chains below, sequenced in a study of blood T cell repertoires in COVID-19 (TCRdb year 2020). The method was the immunoSEQ multiplex PCR assay. TCRdb retrieved this table from immuneACCESS and kept in-frame rearrangements only. Not all clones are present; in checked studies, unresolved V genes account for under half, and no reason is known for the remainder. The sample profile shows about 200,000 clones; 80% to 90% of them were found once. The biggest ten clones account for about 2.1% of the sample. The sequencing sample was made of PBMCs or T cells enriched from blood (not recorded which). The source of these receptors is a woman aged 40 to 50 with acute COVID-19.

The rearrangement links TRBV30 to TRBJ2-1, with 8 bases identical to TRBD2. The germline CDR1 and CDR2 sequences are GTSNPN and SVGIG (reference sequence). The trim removed 0 bases at V and 3 bases at J, leaving 4 bases unmatched. This CDR3 has 15 residues. CDR3 in amino acids: CAWSVLAVDYNEQFF. CDR3 nucleotides: TGTGCCTGGAGTGTACTAGCGGTAGACTACAATGAGCAGTTCTTC.

This clone was counted once. The V call is TRBV9, the J call TRBJ1-5; D possibly corresponds to TRBD1 (5 bases). From germline, CDR1 is SGDLS and CDR2 YYNGEE. V lost 5 bases and J 0 bases, leaving 9 bases between the germline ends. This CDR3 comprises 14 residues. CDR3 sequence reads: CASSLGVSNQPQHF. DNA for the CDR3: TGTGCCAGCAGTTTAGGGGTTAGCAATCAGCCCCAGCATTTT.

The chain carries TRBV10-3 and TRBJ2-5; TRBD2 matches 8 bases. J gave up 0 bases and V 4 bases, and 7 bases lay outside the gene matches. This CDR3 region has 16 residues. Germline V gene sequence: CDR1 ENHRY, CDR2 SYGVKD. This CDR3 reads CAISGGSGVYQETQYF. The CDR3 DNA sequence: TGTGCCATCAGTGGAGGTAGCGGGGTGTACCAAGAGACCCAGTACTTC.

This clone has just a few counts. One junction end does not reproduce the germline sequence, and a read error may be involved. The J gene is TRBJ1-5, the V gene TRBV2, with a possible D match to TRBD1 (6 bases). The CDR3 is 13 amino acids. Germline loops: CDR1 SNHLY, CDR2 FYNNEI. As DNA, the CDR3 is TGTGCCACCAGTAGGGACAACAATCAGCCCCAGCATTTT. Protein: CATSRDNNQPQHF.

The CDR3 DNA reads as TGTGCCAGCAGCTTACCGCAAGGGCGGGGGTCAAGAGAGACCCAGTACTTC. Protein: CASSLPQGRGSRETQYF. The V gene is TRBV7-2, the J gene TRBJ2-5, with 7 nucleotides matching TRBD2. V gave up 2 bases and J gave up 4 bases; unmatched junction bases: 13. The CDR3 runs to 17 residues. Germline CDR1 reads SGHTA; CDR2 reads FQGNSA.

V is TRBV7-3 and J is TRBJ2-3, with D possibly matching TRBD2 (5 bases). The CDR3 contains 15 residues. The V gene lost 2 bases and the J gene lost 6 bases, with 15 bases spanning the gap. Germline CDR1 SGHTA, CDR2 FQGTGA. The DNA of the CDR3 is TGTGCCAGCAGCTTAGGGAGCGGTTTGGTGGATACGCAGTATTTT. Translation: CASSLGSGLVDTQYF.

This clone has just one count. The V gene is TRBV4-1, the J gene TRBJ1-1; tentatively, D is TRBD1 (5 bases). Germline lookup yields CDR1 MGHRA and CDR2 YSYEKL. V lost 4 bases and J lost 2, with 14 bases in between. The CDR3 runs 15 residues. CDR3 sequence (DNA): TGCGCCAGCAGCCCCTACGGGGGGGGAAACACTGAAGCTTTCTTT. Its protein product is CASSPYGGGNTEAFF.

The DNA for the CDR3 is TGTGCCAGCAGCTTACAGAGGTCGGGAGGGCCCCACAATGAGCAGTTCTTC. Residues: CASSLQRSGGPHNEQFF. The V call is TRBV5-5, the J call TRBJ2-1; TRBD2 agrees at 8 bases. The J segment lost 5 bases and the V segment lost 2 bases, leaving 12 bases of the junction unmatched. CDR1 SGHKS and CDR2 YYEKEE come from the germline V gene (reference sequence). This CDR3 spans 17 amino acids. Combining the CDR3 with reference TRBV5-5 and TRBJ2-1 gives the whole variable domain DAGVTQSPTHLIKTRGQQVTLRCSPISGHKSVSWYQQVLGQGPQFIFQYYEKEERGRGNFPDRFSARQFPNYSSELNVNALLLGDSALYLCASSLQRSGGPHNEQFFGPGTRLTVL.

This clone was seen a handful of times. The chain couples TRBV14 to TRBJ1-2; D is unclear. The ends were cut back, 0 bases at V and 3 bases at J, with 8 bases in the middle. This CDR3 is built from 14 residues. Per the germline V gene, CDR1 is SGHDN and CDR2 is FVKESK. The CDR3 DNA reads as TGTGCCAGCAGCCAAGAGTGGCAGGACTATGGCTACACCTTC. This gives the protein CASSQEWQDYGYTF.

For the CDR3, the DNA is TGTGCCAGCAGCCCAACCGGGACTAGCGGGGATGAGCAGTTCTTC. This translates into CASSPTGTSGDEQFF. The rearrangement links TRBV7-2 to TRBJ2-1, with TRBD2 matching over 13 bases. Trimming cost V 5 bases and J 8 bases; bases outside gene matches: 6. Per the germline V gene, CDR1 is SGHTA and CDR2 is FQGNSA. CDR3 size: 15 residues.

This clone was counted between two and nine times. The V and J genes are TRBV5-8 and TRBJ1-6; unclear D gene. CDR1 is SGHTS and CDR2 is YDEGEE in the germline V gene. V lost 6 bases and J lost 6, with 16 bases in between. This CDR3 contains 15 residues. The CDR3 DNA follows: TGTGCCAGCACCCGCATGATGGCGGGTAATTCACCCCTCCACTTT. It translates to CASTRMMAGNSPLHF. Variable domain in full (rest from reference TRBV5-8 and TRBJ1-6): EAGVTQSPTHLIKTRGQQATLRCSPISGHTSVYWYQQALGLGLQFLLWYDEGEERNRGNFPPRFSGRQFPNYSSELNVNALELEDSALYLCASTRMMAGNSPLHFGNGTRLTVT.

The chain combines TRBV27 with TRBJ1-5, with TRBD1 as a possible D gene (5 bases). This CDR3 has 13 residues. Germline assignment: CDR1 MNHEY and CDR2 SMNVEV (reference sequence). The V end lost 3 bases, the J end lost 7 bases, and 10 bases lay between the germline ends. CDR3 amino acids: CASSFREGQPQHF. DNA for the CDR3: TGTGCCAGCAGTTTTAGGGAGGGGCAGCCCCAGCATTTT.

This clone showed up just once. The V and J genes are TRBV7-3 and TRBJ1-3, with 10 bases lining up with TRBD1. Germline lookup yields CDR1 SGHTA and CDR2 FQGTGA. V shed 1 base, J shed 7 bases, and the junction held 16 bases outside the gene matches. The CDR3 is made up of 19 amino acids. The CDR3 bases are TGTGCCAGCAGCTTAAGTCCCATTTTAACCGGGACAGGGGAGAACACCATATATTTT. This sequence encodes CASSLSPILTGTGENTIYF. The whole variable domain, filled in from reference TRBV7-3 and TRBJ1-3, reads GAGVSQTPSNKVTEKGKYVELRCDPISGHTALYWYRQSLGQGPEFLIYFQGTGAADDSGLPNDRFFAVRPEGSVSTLKIQRTERGDSAVYLCASSLSPILTGTGENTIYFGEGSWLTVV.

This clone was seen only once. The gene calls are TRBV10-3 and TRBJ2-4, with a possible D match to TRBD1 (5 bases). This CDR3 has 14 residues. Looked up from germline, CDR1 is ENHRY and CDR2 is SYGVKD. Trimming took off 3 bases at V and 8 bases at J, with 14 bases between the two ends. The chain's CDR3 is CAISERQGVDIQYF. CDR3 sequence (DNA): TGTGCCATCAGTGAACGCCAGGGTGTGGACATTCAGTACTTC.

The chain has TRBV29-1 and TRBJ1-2; D perhaps matches TRBD1 (6 bases). Between the trimmed V and J ends, which lost 6 bases and 2 bases, there was a span of 16 bases. The CDR3 is made up of 14 amino acids. Germline CDR1 and CDR2: SQVTM and ANQGSEA. CDR3 DNA sequence: TGCAGCGTGAGGGCCGGGACAAAAAACTATGGCTACACCTTC. Translating it yields CSVRAGTKNYGYTF.

Only one count was recorded for this clone. The chain employs TRBV7-2 and TRBJ1-6, with 9 bases that match TRBD1. This CDR3 is built from 15 residues. Germline V gives CDR1 SGHTA, CDR2 FQGNSA. After removal of 2 bases from V and 11 bases from J, the junction contained 7 bases not matched to a gene. DNA of the CDR3: TGTGCCAGCAGCTTACAGGACAGGGGCAGGACACCCCTCCACTTT. Translated: CASSLQDRGRTPLHF.

This chain uses TRBV10-1 with TRBJ1-2; D may be TRBD1 (5 bases). The ends were cut back, 4 bases at V and 3 bases at J, with 6 bases in the middle. There are 12 residues in the CDR3. Germline V gene lookup returns CDR1 WNHNN and CDR2 SYGVQD (reference sequence). The CDR3 coding sequence is TGCGCCAGCAGTGGACAGTACTATGGCTACACCTTC. It yields the protein CASSGQYYGYTF.

This rearrangement joins TRBV3-1 (or the pseudogene TRBV3-2) to TRBJ2-7; D might be TRBD2 (5 bases). V was shortened by 4 bases and J by 2 bases, with 15 bases between the two germline ends. The CDR3 runs 15 residues. Germline V gene lookup returns CDR1 LGHDT and CDR2 YNNKEL (reference sequence). CDR3 sequence: CASSPYGVRAYEQYF. DNA of the CDR3: TGTGCCAGCAGCCCCTATGGGGTGAGGGCCTACGAGCAGTACTTC.

The chain combines TRBV12-5 with TRBJ2-3, with D possibly being TRBD2 (5 bases). The germline V and J ends were trimmed by 2 bases and 2 bases, with 20 bases remaining between them. The germline V gene encodes CDR1 LGHNT and CDR2 FRNRAP. The CDR3 totals 18 residues. CDR3 amino acids: CASGLPPGNLPSTDTQYF. The CDR3 DNA is TGTGCTAGTGGTTTGCCTCCCGGGAACCTACCCTCCACAGATACGCAGTATTTT.

This chain links TRBV5-6 with TRBJ1-2; D perhaps matches TRBD1 (6 bases). Trimming stripped 0 bases from V and 5 bases from J, with 11 bases between. The length of the CDR3 is 14 residues. Germline CDR1 SGHDT, CDR2 YYEEEE. The chain's CDR3 is CASSLGNQGYGYTF. The CDR3 coding sequence is TGTGCCAGCAGCTTGGGAAATCAGGGGTATGGCTACACCTTC.